The 16 T cell receptor beta chains presented below share a single source sample, sequenced in a study of identical twins. Using its own MiXCR run on the 5' RACE reads, TCRdb lists one record per CDR3 protein. This sample has about 890,000 distinct CDR3 sequences, with approximately 13% found just once. These same records also appear under a second study, on yellow fever vaccine responses in identical twins.

The sample taken for sequencing was PBMCs. Receptors were obtained from a woman in her late teens or twenties in good health.

V is TRBV18 and J is TRBJ2-7, with 7 positions matching TRBD2. This CDR3 has 18 amino acids. Germline CDR1 reads KGHSH; CDR2 reads LQKENI. V shed 0 bases, J shed 7 bases, and the junction held 18 bases outside the gene matches. The CDR3 DNA sequence: TGTGCCAGCTCACCACCTGGTTTATCTAGCGGAGTGGGTTGGGAGCAGTACTTC. Encoded protein: CASSPPGLSSGVGWEQYF.

The rearrangement joins TRBV25-1 to TRBJ2-2, with D hard to call. V was clipped by 7 bases and J by 4 bases, with 7 bases between them. This CDR3 has 12 amino acids. Germline V lookup: CDR1 MGHDK, CDR2 SYGVNS. CDR3 loop: CASMGITGELFF. CDR3 in DNA: TGTGCCAGCATGGGGATCACCGGGGAGCTGTTTTTT.

The J gene is TRBJ2-3, the V gene TRBV11-2; D might be TRBD1 or TRBD2, each matching 5 bases. Germline assignment: CDR1 SGHAT and CDR2 FQNNGV. The CDR3 runs to 13 residues. The V and J ends lost 2 bases and 10 bases respectively, with 13 bases between them. Here the CDR3 DNA reads TGTGCCAGCAGCTTACCCGGGGCCGGGGCGCAGTATTTT. Translating gives CASSLPGAGAQYF.

This rearrangement joins TRBV29-1 to TRBJ2-3, with 11 positions matching TRBD2. The junction had 6 bases not matched to a gene; V was cut back by 7 bases and J by 0 bases. CDR3 length: 15 residues. The germline V gene encodes CDR1 SQVTM and CDR2 ANQGSEA. The CDR3 sequence is CSGRLAGTSTDTQYF. The CDR3 coding sequence is TGCAGCGGCAGACTAGCGGGAACTAGCACAGATACGCAGTATTTT.

This rearrangement joins TRBV4-1 to TRBJ1-5, with D uncertain. The CDR3 extends over 16 amino acids. In germline, CDR1 is MGHRA, CDR2 YSYEKL. Trimming stripped 3 bases from V and 0 bases from J, with 12 bases between. CDR3 sequence (DNA): TGCGCCAGCAGCCAGGGAGGGCAGTATAGCAATCAGCCCCAGCATTTT. This codes for CASSQGGQYSNQPQHF.

This clonotype has more than one count but fewer than ten. This chain uses TRBV5-6 with TRBJ2-5; D is possibly TRBD1 (6 bases). V was clipped by 1 base and J by 1 base, with 8 bases between them. The CDR3 totals 14 residues. CDR1 is SGHDT, CDR2 YYEEEE, per germline. DNA of the CDR3: TGTGCCAGCAGCTTGCCAGGGGCCCAAGAGACCCAGTACTTC. Translation: CASSLPGAQETQYF.

This clonotype was seen ten or more times. V usage is TRBV29-1 and J usage is TRBJ2-3; D not resolved. The CDR3 consists of 14 residues. V was pared by 1 base and J by 0 bases, with 8 bases between. CDR1 SQVTM and CDR2 ANQGSEA come from the germline V gene. The DNA for the CDR3 is TGCAGCGTTGAAGGCCGCGTCAGCACAGATACGCAGTATTTT. Translating gives CSVEGRVSTDTQYF.

The chain recombines TRBV14 with TRBJ1-1; possibly TRBD1 for D (5 bases). Germline assignment: CDR1 SGHDN and CDR2 FVKESK. The CDR3 has 17 amino acids. Trimming removed 0 bases from V and 0 bases from J, with 14 bases in between. CDR3 DNA sequence: TGTGCCAGCAGCCAAGAGGACCGGGACGGCATGAACACTGAAGCTTTCTTT. It specifies CASSQEDRDGMNTEAFF.

At least ten counts were recorded for this clonotype. The chain recombines TRBV29-1 with TRBJ2-1, with TRBD2 matching over 8 bases. Losses at the gene ends were 6 bases for V and 4 bases for J; bases not matched to a gene: 8. This CDR3 region has 14 residues. Germline lookup yields CDR1 SQVTM and CDR2 ANQGSEA. In DNA form, the CDR3 reads TGCAGCGTACAACTAGCGGAAATTTACAATGAGCAGTTCTTC. Its translation: CSVQLAEIYNEQFF.

The chain is built from TRBV20-1 and TRBJ1-2; TRBD1 matches 8 bases. Trimming removed 1 base from V and 5 bases from J; junction bases left unmatched: 3. The CDR3 has 13 residues. CDR1 is DFQATT, CDR2 SNEGSKA, per germline (reference sequence). Here the CDR3 reads CSARVRTGYGYTF. The CDR3 nucleotides read TGCAGTGCTAGAGTTCGGACAGGGTATGGCTACACCTTC.

This clonotype was counted many times. This chain connects TRBV24-1 to TRBJ2-2; 7 bases align to TRBD1. The CDR3 runs to 14 residues. The germline CDR1 and CDR2 sequences are KGHDR and SFDVKD. The V and J ends lost 8 bases and 6 bases, in that order; junction bases with no gene match: 8. For the CDR3, the DNA is TGTGCCACCATTGCAACAGGGGACGCCGGGGAGCTGTTTTTT. It encodes CATIATGDAGELFF.

This clonotype was seen more than once but under ten times. The rearrangement uses TRBV5-6 and TRBJ2-3; D is uncertain. The V gene lost 1 base and the J gene lost 0 bases, with 9 bases spanning the gap. The CDR3 is 15 residues long. CDR1 and CDR2 (germline): SGHDT, YYEEEE. The CDR3 coding sequence is TGTGCCAGCAGCTTGTATGGCCTAAGCACAGATACGCAGTATTTT. Translating gives CASSLYGLSTDTQYF.

This sequence joins TRBV12-3 or TRBV12-4 and TRBJ2-3, with 8 nucleotides matching TRBD1. The junction had 7 bases not matched to a gene; V was cut back by 7 bases and J by 4 bases. The CDR3 is 14 amino acids. This CDR3 reads CASTPTGEADTQYF. The CDR3 DNA reads TGTGCCAGCACCCCGACAGGGGAGGCAGATACGCAGTATTTT.

There are a few counts of this clonotype. This chain joins TRBV6-2 or TRBV6-3 and TRBJ2-1; 9 nucleotides agree with TRBD1. Germline lookup yields CDR1 MNHEY and CDR2 SVGEGT. The CDR3 totals 17 residues. With V trimmed by 5 bases and J by 2 bases, 10 bases remained unmatched. The CDR3 spells CASSQQNRGQTYNEQFF. The CDR3 region has the DNA TGTGCCAGCAGTCAACAAAACAGGGGGCAGACCTACAATGAGCAGTTCTTC.

This clonotype was counted between two and nine times. The chain has TRBV20-1 and TRBJ1-3; the D gene is possibly TRBD1 (5 bases). Germline V gives CDR1 DFQATT, CDR2 SNEGSKA (reference sequence). The CDR3 totals 16 residues. Trimming took 3 bases from V and 0 from J, leaving 15 bases between them. CDR3 region: CSASDSLRDSGNTIYF. CDR3 nucleotides: TGCAGTGCTAGTGACAGCTTAAGAGACTCTGGAAACACCATATATTTT.

This chain joins TRBV10-3 and TRBJ2-7; tentatively, D is TRBD1 or TRBD2 (5 bases each). Germline V gene data show CDR1 as ENHRY and CDR2 as SYGVKD. CDR3 length: 14 amino acids. Between the trimmed V and J ends, which lost 6 bases and 0 bases, there was a span of 12 bases. CDR3 protein: CAIRTGTDSYEQYF. The CDR3 DNA reads as TGTGCCATCAGGACCGGGACGGACTCCTACGAGCAGTACTTC.